The 27 T cell receptor beta chains reported below all come from one sample, sequenced in a study of graft-versus-host responses after intestinal transplantation. The antigens for these receptors are not known. Sequenced by immunoSEQ multiplex PCR; TCRdb stores in-frame clones only, minus some. The data contain tens of thousands of clones, over 85% of them singletons. This specimen was unstimulated CD8+ T cells sorted from spleen or lymph node cells, taken before intestinal transplant. Receptors originate from a human donor who received an intestinal transplant.

The chain has TRBV7-9 and TRBJ1-3, with D hard to call. The CDR3 spans 15 residues. In germline, CDR1 is SEHNR, CDR2 FQNEAQ (reference sequence). The V end lost 5 bases, the J end lost 0 bases, and 11 bases lay between the germline ends. This CDR3 is CASSPPGSSGNTIYF. The CDR3 bases are TGTGCCAGCAGCCCCCCGGGTAGCTCTGGAAACACCATATATTTT.

V and J are TRBV19 and TRBJ1-1, with D perhaps TRBD1 (6 bases). The ends were cut back, 5 bases at V and 4 bases at J, with 14 bases in the middle. The CDR3 contains 14 residues. CDR1 LNHDA and CDR2 SQIVND come from the germline V gene (reference sequence). The CDR3 nucleotides are TGTGCCAGTAGTCAACAGGGTGGGGTCACTGAAGCTTTCTTT. Its translation: CASSQQGGVTEAFF. Filled out from reference TRBV19 and TRBJ1-1, the complete variable domain reads DGGITQSPKYLFRKEGQNVTLSCEQNLNHDAMYWYRQDPGQGLRLIYYSQIVNDFQKGDIAEGYSVSREKKESFPLTVTSAQKNPTAFYLCASSQQGGVTEAFFGQGTRLTVV.

The rearrangement joins TRBV6-6 to TRBJ1-5, with TRBD1 matching over 7 bases. CDR3 length equals 13 residues. The J segment lost 6 bases and the V segment lost 11 bases, leaving 10 bases of the junction unmatched. Per the germline V gene, CDR1 is MNHNY and CDR2 is SVGAGI (reference sequence). This CDR3 reads CAGRQGRGQPQHF. The CDR3 bases are TGTGCCGGACGACAGGGAAGGGGTCAGCCCCAGCATTTT.

This sequence joins TRBV10-3 and TRBJ1-1; 8 bases align to TRBD1. Trimming cost V 5 bases and J 4 bases; bases outside gene matches: 18. This CDR3 has 18 amino acids. Germline assignment: CDR1 ENHRY and CDR2 SYGVKD. The CDR3 DNA is TGTGCCATCAGTACAAGAGGGACAGGAGGTGTTAGGGGCACTGAAGCTTTCTTT. It encodes CAISTRGTGGVRGTEAFF.

The rearrangement joins TRBV13 to TRBJ1-5; no firm D call. The germline CDR1 and CDR2 sequences are PRHDT and FYEKMQ (reference sequence). The CDR3 covers 12 residues. V was trimmed by 5 bases and J by 4 bases, leaving 6 bases between them. CDR3: CASSPLNQPQHF. CDR3 nucleotide sequence: TGTGCCAGCAGCCCACTGAATCAGCCCCAGCATTTT.

The chain couples TRBV4-1 to TRBJ2-3, with D uncertain. V lost 0 bases and J lost 1, with 8 bases in between. Per germline, CDR1 MGHRA and CDR2 YSYEKL. The CDR3 loop spans 15 amino acids. CDR3 nucleotides: TGCGCCAGCAGCCAAGAATCTAGAGGCACAGATACGCAGTATTTT. Translation: CASSQESRGTDTQYF.

The genes are TRBV19 and TRBJ1-5; TRBD1 aligns across 8 bases. Looked up from germline, CDR1 is LNHDA and CDR2 is SQIVND (reference sequence). V dropped 4 bases and J dropped 0; count of bases not matched to a gene: 5. This CDR3 is 16 amino acids long. CDR3 amino acids: CASSTDRGLSNQPQHF. As DNA, the CDR3 is TGTGCCAGTAGTACCGACAGGGGTCTTAGCAATCAGCCCCAGCATTTT.

CDR3 nucleotides: TGTGCCAGCAGTGGACTCCTAAGGTACGAGCAGTACTTC. Translation: CASSGLLRYEQYF. This rearrangement joins TRBV28 to TRBJ2-7; D is possibly TRBD2 (5 bases). V was clipped by 5 bases and J by 4 bases, with 12 bases between them. The CDR3 length is 13 residues. Germline CDR1 MDHEN, CDR2 SYDVKM.

This clone was counted a single time. V is TRBV27 and J is TRBJ2-3; tentative D call: TRBD1 (6 bases). The CDR3 is 14 residues long. CDR1 is MNHEY and CDR2 is SMNVEV in the germline V gene (reference sequence). Trimming cost V 5 bases and J 4 bases, with 13 bases left between them. CDR3 sequence (DNA): TGTGCCAGCAGTATCCTGGGACACGCAGATACGCAGTATTTT. Amino acid sequence: CASSILGHADTQYF.

The chain uses TRBV19 and TRBJ2-1; D may be TRBD2 (6 bases). The CDR3 sequence is 13 residues long. Germline loops: CDR1 LNHDA, CDR2 SQIVND (reference sequence). V dropped 4 bases and J dropped 6 bases, with 10 bases sitting between them. CDR3 in DNA: TGTGCCAGTAGTACCGGGACTTTCAATGAGCAGTTCTTC. Residues: CASSTGTFNEQFF.

The chain links TRBV13 to TRBJ2-5; TRBD2 agrees at 7 bases. With 1 base clipped from V and 0 bases from J, the junction kept 5 bases outside the gene matches. Germline V gene lookup returns CDR1 PRHDT and CDR2 FYEKMQ (reference sequence). This CDR3 spans 16 amino acids. CDR3 bases: TGTGCCAGCAGCTTAGACAGCGGGGTGAACCAAGAGACCCAGTACTTC. Protein sequence: CASSLDSGVNQETQYF. The full variable domain, rest sourced from reference TRBV13 and TRBJ2-5, is AAGVIQSPRHLIKEKRETATLKCYPIPRHDTVYWYQQGPGQDPQFLISFYEKMQSDKGSIPDRFSAQQFSDYHSELNMSSLELGDSALYFCASSLDSGVNQETQYFGPGTRLLVL.

The chain uses TRBV11-2 and TRBJ2-7; D may be TRBD2 (6 bases). Per germline, CDR1 SGHAT and CDR2 FQNNGV. V lost 3 bases and J lost 5, with 17 bases in between. This CDR3 has 15 amino acids. The CDR3 sequence: CASSFSGGIGDEQYF. CDR3 coding DNA: TGTGCCAGCAGCTTTTCGGGCGGGATAGGGGACGAGCAGTACTTC.

The rearrangement joins TRBV11-3 to TRBJ2-1; 9 bases align to TRBD2. This CDR3 spans 15 amino acids. CDR1 is SGHNT and CDR2 is YENEEA in the germline V gene. The J segment lost 10 bases and the V segment lost 3 bases, leaving 10 bases of the junction unmatched. This chain's CDR3 is CASSLAAGGLPEQFF. CDR3 coding DNA: TGTGCCAGCAGCTTGGCAGCGGGGGGACTCCCGGAGCAGTTCTTC. Drawing the rest from reference TRBV11-3 and TRBJ2-1, the complete variable domain is EAGVVQSPRYKIIEKKQPVAFWCNPISGHNTLYWYLQNLGQGPELLIRYENEEAVDDSQLPKDRFSAERLKGVDSTLKIQPAELGDSAVYLCASSLAAGGLPEQFFGPGTRLTVL.

The table lists this clone with a few counts. CDR3 in amino acids: CASSYGWLETQYF. The CDR3 nucleotides read TGTGCCAGCAGTTACGGCTGGCTGGAGACCCAGTACTTC. The rearrangement uses TRBV6-5 and TRBJ2-5; D gene ambiguous. Per the germline V gene, CDR1 is MNHEY and CDR2 is SVGAGI. The CDR3 is 13 residues long. The ends were cut back, 2 bases at V and 5 bases at J, with 9 bases in the middle.

This clone appeared once. This sequence joins TRBV30 and TRBJ2-1; 7 bases line up with TRBD2. This CDR3 has 16 residues. Germline CDR1 GTSNPN, CDR2 SVGIG (reference sequence). V shed 0 bases and J 4 bases; nucleotides not matched to a gene: 9. The CDR3 region is CAWSVPSGIGYNEQFF. CDR3 in DNA: TGTGCCTGGAGTGTACCGAGCGGGATTGGGTACAATGAGCAGTTCTTC.

The chain is built from TRBV4-1 and TRBJ2-7; D is possibly TRBD1 (5 bases). Germline V gene sequence: CDR1 MGHRA, CDR2 YSYEKL. The CDR3 extends over 14 amino acids. Trimming shortened V by 0 bases and J by 2 bases, and 8 bases separated the two germline ends. The DNA for the CDR3 is TGCGCCAGCAGCCAAGATGGCAGGGCCTACGAGCAGTACTTC. Its translation: CASSQDGRAYEQYF.

The V gene is TRBV11-3, the J gene TRBJ2-7; tentative D call: TRBD2 (6 bases). The CDR3 covers 17 residues. The germline CDR1 and CDR2 sequences are SGHNT and YENEEA. Trimming removed 5 bases at V and 5 bases at J, with 25 bases between. The CDR3 DNA reads TGTGCCAGCAGCCTACGACTACCGGGAGTACCCGGGCACGAGCAGTACTTC. It is translated as CASSLRLPGVPGHEQYF.

This sequence joins TRBV7-6 and TRBJ2-7, with D possibly matching TRBD2 (5 bases). Germline-derived CDR1 and CDR2 are SGHVS and FNYEAQ. The CDR3 has 17 amino acids. V shed 0 bases and J shed 1 base, with 16 bases lying between them. CDR3 bases: TGTGCCAGCAGCTTAGCGATTGTCGGGGAGAATTCCTACGAGCAGTACTTC. It translates to CASSLAIVGENSYEQYF.

The chain links TRBV15 to TRBJ1-5; no reliable D call. This CDR3 has 12 amino acids. Germline V gene lookup returns CDR1 LNHNV and CDR2 YYDKDF (reference sequence). V was clipped by 4 bases and J by 7 bases, with 8 bases between them. CDR3 protein: CATSTRGQPQHF. CDR3 nucleotide sequence: TGTGCCACCAGCACGCGAGGACAGCCCCAGCATTTT.

The chain is built from TRBV11-3 and TRBJ1-2; 7 positions agree with TRBD1. This CDR3 region has 13 residues. Germline CDR1 and CDR2: SGHNT and YENEEA. J was trimmed by 8 bases and V by 5 bases; bases with no gene match: 8. The CDR3 region is CASSIRGPGGYTF. CDR3 in DNA: TGTGCCAGCAGCATAAGGGGGCCGGGAGGCTACACCTTC.

This chain joins TRBV6-1 and TRBJ1-1, with a weak D call TRBD1 (5 bases). This CDR3 region has 12 residues. Germline assignment: CDR1 MNHNS and CDR2 SASEGT. Deletions cut 2 bases from V and 7 bases from J, with 8 bases between. CDR3 sequence: CASSEPQDEAFF. The CDR3 coding sequence is TGTGCCAGCAGTGAACCACAGGATGAAGCTTTCTTT.

The rearrangement uses TRBV19 and TRBJ2-2; 8 bases line up with TRBD2. From germline, CDR1 is LNHDA and CDR2 SQIVND (reference sequence). V shed 10 bases, J shed 0 bases, and the junction held 4 bases outside the gene matches. This CDR3 has 14 amino acids. CDR3 region: CATLAGTNTGELFF. The CDR3 DNA sequence: TGTGCCACTCTAGCGGGTACGAACACCGGGGAGCTGTTTTTT.

The table lists this clone with a count of one. V usage is TRBV11-2 and J usage is TRBJ2-5; TRBD2 is a possible D gene (5 bases). Germline V lookup: CDR1 SGHAT, CDR2 FQNNGV. V lost 8 bases and J 4 bases, leaving 23 bases between the germline ends. The CDR3 extends over 16 amino acids. In DNA, the CDR3 is TGTGCCAGCTCTCCTAACGAGGGTCAAGTCCGAGAGACCCAGTACTTC. As protein: CASSPNEGQVRETQYF.

CDR3 nucleotides: TGTGCCAGCAGTTTACTAGCGGGAGGGTACGAGCAGTACTTC. It translates to CASSLLAGGYEQYF. This rearrangement joins TRBV27 to TRBJ2-7, with 12 bases lining up with TRBD2. Unmatched junction bases numbered 0, after V lost 2 bases and J lost 4 bases. Germline CDR1 is MNHEY and CDR2 is SMNVEV (reference sequence). This CDR3 contains 14 residues.

This clone occurred once. This chain links TRBV4-3 with TRBJ1-2; TRBD1 might be the D (5 bases). The CDR3 runs to 15 residues. V was pared by 0 bases and J by 4 bases, with 12 bases between. Germline-derived CDR1 and CDR2 are LGHNA and YSLEER. The CDR3 DNA follows: TGCGCCAGCAGCCAAGATAGGACGGACATCTATGGCTACACCTTC. It translates to CASSQDRTDIYGYTF.

The rearrangement joins TRBV4-3 to TRBJ1-4, with D perhaps matching TRBD1 (5 bases). The CDR3 is 16 residues long. V lost 3 bases and J lost 7, with 18 bases in between. Germline V gives CDR1 LGHNA, CDR2 YSLEER. The CDR3, as DNA: TGCGCCAGCAGCCACTCTTGGGGGGGGGAAAGTGAAAAACTGTTTTTT. Its protein product is CASSHSWGGESEKLFF.

The chain uses TRBV7-6 and TRBJ1-2; maybe TRBD1 (6 bases). The CDR3 has 15 amino acids. The germline V gene encodes CDR1 SGHVS and CDR2 FNYEAQ. The V gene lost 5 bases and the J gene lost 4 bases, with 17 bases spanning the gap. The CDR3 spells CASSPGVGAIYGYTF. CDR3 coding DNA: TGTGCCAGCAGCCCAGGGGTAGGCGCTATCTATGGCTACACCTTC.